The present TCR beta chain was sequenced within a study of CD8 T cells in ankylosing spondylitis. The study, taken as a whole, reports: One TCR beta motif, made up of seven to nine highly homologous variants, appeared characteristic of ankylosing spondylitis blood. As for the disease-linked clones, they showed a CD8+ phenotype and occurred at relatively low frequencies in peripheral blood. In reactive arthritis synovial fluid and blood, some motif variants had been reported before. Matched ankylosing spondylitis synovial fluid reportedly contained a significantly enriched population of disease-linked clones.

This clonotype was counted between two and nine times. Its antigen is unknown. TCRdb recomputed calls from the 5' RACE reads with MiXCR, one row per CDR3 protein. The sample lists around 230,000 distinct CDR3 sequences, around 9.1% occurring once. The trim removed 5 bases at V and 6 bases at J, leaving 12 bases unmatched. Germline V gene sequence: CDR1 KGHSH, CDR2 LQKENI. The CDR3 is made up of 16 amino acids. Specimen: blood, either unsorted or a sorted T cell fraction (not recorded which). The TCR sequence derives from a male donor with ankylosing spondylitis or in good health (not recorded which). The rearrangement uses TRBV18 and TRBJ2-3, with 9 bases identical to TRBD2. In DNA form, the CDR3 reads TGTGCCAGCTCAGAATTTACTAGCGGGCCTTGGGATACGCAGTATTTT. Translated: CASSEFTSGPWDTQYF.